One sample yielded the 22 T cell receptor beta chains listed below, sequenced in a study of metastatic and nonmetastatic thyroid tumors. Not a single patient had been given any form of treatment at any point before undergoing thyroid surgery. TCRdb recomputed clones from the PCR reads via MiXCR. The profile shows 35,000 to 40,000 clones, 25% to 30% of them singletons. Sequenced material: blood. Receptors were obtained from a female donor with papillary thyroid cancer or a benign thyroid nodule (not recorded which). Some clones in this sample may be carry-over from other donors' samples.

This clone was counted between two and nine times. V gene TRBV6-5 combines with J gene TRBJ2-3, with D uncertain. From germline, CDR1 is MNHEY and CDR2 SVGAGI. The V end lost 5 bases, the J end lost 3 bases, and 9 bases lay between the germline ends. This CDR3 region has 13 residues. DNA for the CDR3: TGTGCCAGCAGTCCCTCGGGTACAGATACGCAGTATTTT. Translating it yields CASSPSGTDTQYF.

This clone was picked up many times. CDR3 nucleotides: TGCAGTGCTAGAGACAGAACTACAGGGGGCAGGAATCAGCCCCAGCATTTT. Encoded protein: CSARDRTTGGRNQPQHF. V usage is TRBV20-1 and J usage is TRBJ1-5; 9 bases map to TRBD1. Unmatched junction bases numbered 10, after V lost 0 bases and J lost 4 bases. This CDR3 comprises 17 residues. Germline values: CDR1 DFQATT, CDR2 SNEGSKA (reference sequence).

This clone occurred many times. V usage is TRBV11-1 and J usage is TRBJ2-3; 10 nucleotides match TRBD2. The germline V gene has CDR1 SGHAT and CDR2 FQDESV (reference sequence). The CDR3 sequence is 17 residues long. V dropped 3 bases and J dropped 3; count of bases not matched to a gene: 9. CDR3 coding DNA: TGTGCCAGCAGCTTTGCCCTAGCGGGAGTGAGAACAGATACGCAGTATTTT. Translation: CASSFALAGVRTDTQYF.

The sample holds a few counts of this clone. The rearrangement uses TRBV12-3 or TRBV12-4 and TRBJ1-5; D gene ambiguous. The CDR3 runs 13 residues. Trimming took off 3 bases at V and 7 bases at J, with 10 bases between the two ends. CDR3 nucleotide sequence: TGTGCCAGCAGTTTTGTGGTTGAACAGCCCCAGCATTTT. Translation gives CASSFVVEQPQHF.

This clone showed up many times. The V and J genes are TRBV9 and TRBJ1-5; D may be TRBD1 (6 bases). The CDR3 totals 17 residues. CDR1 is SGDLS and CDR2 is YYNGEE in the germline V gene. With 0 bases removed from V and 7 bases from J, the gap between germline ends came to 20 bases. For the CDR3, the DNA is TGTGCCAGCAGCGTAGCTGGTCCGACAGGAGCTAAACAGCCCCAGCATTTT. It codes for CASSVAGPTGAKQPQHF.

V gene TRBV7-9 combines with J gene TRBJ1-2; D uncertain. The CDR3 is made up of 12 amino acids. V lost 7 bases and J 8 bases, leaving 14 bases between the germline ends. Germline values: CDR1 SEHNR, CDR2 FQNEAQ (reference sequence). The CDR3 here is CASIYHGLGYTF. In DNA form, the CDR3 reads TGTGCCAGCATCTACCATGGGCTGGGCTACACCTTC.

This clone has a count of ten or more. V gene TRBV10-3 combines with J gene TRBJ1-1; D may be TRBD1 (5 bases). The V gene's germline CDR1 is ENHRY and CDR2 SYGVKD. Deletions cut 6 bases from V and 4 bases from J, with 9 bases between. The CDR3 runs to 12 residues. The CDR3 coding sequence is TGTGCCATCAGAGGGGCAGCCACTGAAGCTTTCTTT. The encoded protein is CAIRGAATEAFF.

This clone was found many times. This chain joins TRBV6-2 or TRBV6-3 and TRBJ1-5; possible D gene TRBD1, 5 bases. The CDR3 contains 15 residues. V was shortened by 6 bases and J by 1 base, with 13 bases between the two germline ends. Germline V gives CDR1 MNHEY, CDR2 SVGEGT. The CDR3 region is CASSYPGPSNQPQHF. CDR3 bases: TGTGCCAGCAGCTATCCGGGACCCAGCAATCAGCCCCAGCATTTT.

This clone showed up many times. The chain recombines TRBV7-2 with TRBJ2-7; 13 nucleotides line up with TRBD2. Germline V lookup: CDR1 SGHTA, CDR2 FQGNSA. This CDR3 is built from 15 residues. V gave up 5 bases and J gave up 2 bases; unmatched junction bases: 3. Here the CDR3 reads CASSLGLAGAYEQYF. CDR3 in DNA: TGTGCCAGCAGCCTAGGACTAGCGGGGGCCTACGAGCAGTACTTC.

This clone showed up just a few times. The V call is TRBV12-3 or TRBV12-4, the J call TRBJ2-6; TRBD1 agrees at 9 bases. After removal of 5 bases from V and 2 bases from J, the junction contained 7 bases not matched to a gene. The CDR3 length is 17 residues. The DNA of the CDR3 is TGTGCCAGCAGTCCGGGACAGGGAAGGGCTGGGGCCAACGTCCTGACTTTC. Its protein is CASSPGQGRAGANVLTF.

The chain employs TRBV6-2 or TRBV6-3 and TRBJ2-7; unclear D gene. Trimming pared 8 bases from V and 2 bases from J, leaving 25 bases between. Germline V gene lookup returns CDR1 MNHEY and CDR2 SVGEGT. This CDR3 is 17 amino acids long. The CDR3 sequence is CASGLKPSGRTAYEQYF. CDR3 bases: TGTGCCAGCGGGTTAAAACCGTCCGGGCGGACCGCCTACGAGCAGTACTTC.

This sequence joins TRBV5-1 and TRBJ1-2, with D uncertain. V was cut by 0 bases and J by 6 bases, with 21 bases left in between. This CDR3 is built from 17 residues. The germline gives CDR1 SGHRS, CDR2 YFSETQ. The CDR3 DNA follows: TGCGCCAGCAGCTTGGCTTCTCGGGGTGTGTTGGTCGATGGCTACACCTTC. Protein product: CASSLASRGVLVDGYTF.

The chain is built from TRBV20-1 and TRBJ2-3; D gene unclear. The CDR3 extends over 17 amino acids. Trimming took off 3 bases at V and 2 bases at J, with 21 bases between the two ends. Germline V gene data show CDR1 as DFQATT and CDR2 as SNEGSKA (reference sequence). Here the CDR3 reads CSASNNTVSGHTDTQYF. Here the CDR3 DNA reads TGCAGTGCTAGTAACAATACGGTGTCTGGCCACACAGATACGCAGTATTTT.

Comments on this clone: The junction and the germline gene differ at one end; a read error may be behind it. V is TRBV11-2 and J is TRBJ1-1; no clear D gene. CDR1 and CDR2 (germline): SGHAT, FQNNGV. The CDR3 extends over 13 amino acids. The CDR3 here is CASSPPTSLIAFF. The CDR3 coding sequence is TGTGCTAGCAGCCCCCCCACATCCCTGATAGCTTTCTTT.

This chain uses TRBV18 with TRBJ2-3; 7 nucleotides match TRBD1. The germline V gene has CDR1 KGHSH and CDR2 LQKENI. V gave up 4 bases and J gave up 3 bases; unmatched junction bases: 1. This CDR3 region has 13 residues. CDR3 in amino acids: CASSQGATDTQYF. DNA for the CDR3: TGTGCCAGCTCACAGGGGGCGACAGATACGCAGTATTTT.

For this clone: At one end the junction does not follow the germline gene, possibly because of a read error. DNA for the CDR3: TGCAGTGCCAGGGATCCTAACTATTGCTATACCTTC. It yields the protein CSARDPNYCYTF. The genes are TRBV20-1 and TRBJ1-2, with D possibly being TRBD1 (5 bases). The CDR3 runs 12 residues. Germline V lookup: CDR1 DFQATT, CDR2 SNEGSKA (reference sequence).

This clone was recorded a few times. V gene TRBV28 combines with J gene TRBJ1-5; maybe TRBD1 (5 bases). This CDR3 has 17 residues. The germline gives CDR1 MDHEN, CDR2 SYDVKM. V was pared by 3 bases and J by 9 bases, with 24 bases between. The CDR3 DNA follows: TGTGCCAGCAGTTTTGAGTATACAGGCCTTGGGCAATCGCCCCAGCATTTT. Protein: CASSFEYTGLGQSPQHF.

This clone was seen a handful of times. This rearrangement joins TRBV28 to TRBJ2-7, with D possibly being TRBD2 (5 bases). The length of the CDR3 is 15 residues. Germline assignment: CDR1 MDHEN and CDR2 SYDVKM. V was shortened by 5 bases and J by 2 bases, with 16 bases between the two germline ends. CDR3 nucleotides: TGTGCCAGCAGTATGGAGCCCGACGGGACCTACGAGCAGTACTTC. It translates to CASSMEPDGTYEQYF.

In this sample, this clone turned up once. This sequence joins TRBV20-1 and TRBJ2-3; no reliable D call. Per the germline V gene, CDR1 is DFQATT and CDR2 is SNEGSKA (reference sequence). The CDR3 runs to 11 residues. The V end lost 2 bases, the J end lost 3 bases, and 3 bases lay between the germline ends. As DNA, the CDR3 is TGCAGTGCTAGACTGACAGATACGCAGTATTTT. This encodes CSARLTDTQYF.

This clone has a count of ten or more. This chain connects TRBV4-1 to TRBJ1-3; D is unclear. Germline V gene data show CDR1 as MGHRA and CDR2 as YSYEKL. V lost 1 base and J lost 4, with 11 bases in between. The CDR3 covers 15 residues. The CDR3 reads CASSQVLGTGNTIYF. The DNA for the CDR3 is TGCGCCAGCAGCCAAGTTCTGGGTACAGGAAACACCATATATTTT.

This clone was detected a few times. The rearrangement joins TRBV6-6 to TRBJ2-7; 9 bases are a match to TRBD2. From germline, CDR1 is MNHNY and CDR2 SVGAGI (reference sequence). The V and J ends lost 2 bases and 6 bases, in that order; junction bases with no gene match: 17. This CDR3 is built from 18 residues. The CDR3 bases are TGTGCCAGCAGTTACCAATCCGGGACTAGCCTCCTACGGGGCGAGCAGTACTTC. Translation gives CASSYQSGTSLLRGEQYF.

The chain has TRBV4-3 and TRBJ2-2, with TRBD2 matching over 12 bases. This CDR3 comprises 18 residues. Germline trimming cut 0 bases from V and 6 bases from J; bases unmatched to any gene: 8. Germline V gives CDR1 LGHNA, CDR2 YSLEER. The CDR3 sequence is CASSQELAGGPIAGELFF. The CDR3 DNA follows: TGCGCCAGCAGCCAAGAGCTAGCGGGAGGGCCCATAGCCGGGGAGCTGTTTTTT.